This TCR beta chain was sequenced in a study of CD8+ T cells in alopecia areata. Overall study context: Tofacitinib exposure lasted 6 to 18 months, followed by 6 months off drug.

Sequencing used cDNA as its template, made by extracting RNA and reverse transcribing it. The method was immunoSEQ multiplex PCR; TCRdb's version includes in-frame clones alone and lacks a portion of them. The table lists some 130,000 clones, roughly three fifths of them singletons, with under 7.5% in the top ten. The CDR3 runs to 16 residues. Between the trimmed V and J ends, which lost 1 base and 5 bases, there was a span of 17 bases. From germline, CDR1 is SEHNR and CDR2 FQNEAQ (reference sequence). This clone was observed a few times. The antigen is not known. The study, taken as a whole, reports: Researchers report lesional scalp, most notably alopecia totalis/universalis, outstripped normal scalp in clonality.

This specimen consisted of CD4+ T cells sorted from blood, obtained at week 0. The clonotype comes from a human donor with alopecia areata. V usage is TRBV7-9 and J usage is TRBJ2-5; D may be TRBD1 (5 bases). The DNA of the CDR3 is TGTGCCAGCAGCTTAGAAGTCACCCGACAGCAGGAGACCCAGTACTTC. Translated: CASSLEVTRQQETQYF.